The clone carrying this T cell receptor beta chain was observed many times. The antigen remains undetermined. A much bigger clone sits one base away, suggesting this may be a read error. Given the absence of the conserved phenylalanine or tryptophan at the CDR3 end, a read error is likely. Trimming removed 1 base at V and 5 bases at J, with 11 bases between. In germline, CDR1 is SEHNR, CDR2 FQNEAQ (reference sequence). The CDR3 sequence is 14 residues long. These data are taken from a study of breast tumors, draining lymph nodes, adjacent tissues. Samples came from axillary lymph nodes draining the breast cancer. TCRdb fed the multiplex PCR reads into MiXCR, producing one record per CDR3 protein. The table includes approximately 100,000 distinct CDR3 sequences, around 30% detected once. Broader study findings: Tumor and nontumor repertoires were significantly more similar in luminal-like than in basal-like breast cancer. Tumors had less TCR diversity than lymph nodes, more than nontumor tissue.

The receptor was derived from a female donor with breast cancer. Some clones in this sample may be carry-over from other donors' samples. Material for sequencing was axillary lymph node tissue. The V gene is TRBV7-9, the J gene TRBJ2-5; tentative D call: TRBD2 (7 bases). The CDR3 DNA reads TGTGCCAGCAGCTTAGGGGGGGGGCACGAGACCCAGTACCTC. It is translated as CASSLGGGHETQYL.